A single sample gave rise to the 21 T cell receptor beta chains below, sequenced in a study of cytomegalovirus exposure and HLA in healthy donors. The study ran its PCR with 60 Vbeta and 13 Jbeta primers. Data came from immunoSEQ multiplex PCR; TCRdb stores just in-frame clones and leaves some out. The data show 150,000 to 200,000 clones, and the top ten clones hold 2.1%. Sequenced: PBMCs. These receptors all come from a man aged 25-45 years in good health and CMV-seronegative.

CDR3 DNA sequence: TGTGCCAGCTCACCAGGTTCTAACAGAAACAATCAGCCCCAGCATTTT. Protein: CASSPGSNRNNQPQHF. This rearrangement joins TRBV18 to TRBJ1-5; D is ambiguous. This CDR3 contains 16 residues. Trimming cost V 2 bases and J 3 bases, with 14 bases left between them. Germline-derived CDR1 and CDR2 are KGHSH and LQKENI.

The chain is built from TRBV5-1 and TRBJ2-7; 7 bases agree with TRBD2. This CDR3 has 14 residues. Germline V gene data show CDR1 as SGHRS and CDR2 as YFSETQ. V shed 2 bases and J 3 bases; nucleotides not matched to a gene: 5. The CDR3 is CASSFSASGYEQYF. The CDR3 bases are TGCGCCAGCAGCTTTTCGGCTAGCGGCTACGAGCAGTACTTC.

CDR3 sequence (DNA): TGTGCCAGCAGCCAAGATCGGGAGACTAACTATGGCTACACCTTC. It yields the protein CASSQDRETNYGYTF. The chain uses TRBV4-2 and TRBJ1-2, with D unclear. V was clipped by 0 bases and J by 0 bases, with 8 bases between them. The CDR3 sequence is 15 residues long. Germline CDR1 reads LGHNA; CDR2 reads YNFKEQ.

The chain uses TRBV29-1 and TRBJ2-3; TRBD2 matches 10 bases. The V gene's germline CDR1 is SQVTM and CDR2 ANQGSEA. The CDR3 sequence is 15 residues long. V dropped 5 bases and J dropped 0; count of bases not matched to a gene: 5. As DNA, the CDR3 is TGCAGCGTTATTAGCGGGAGGACTAGCACAGATACGCAGTATTTT. Translation gives CSVISGRTSTDTQYF.

The rearrangement uses TRBV28 and TRBJ2-6; D call uncertain. Trimming removed 7 bases at V and 0 bases at J, with 13 bases between. CDR3 length: 16 amino acids. In germline, CDR1 is MDHEN, CDR2 SYDVKM. CDR3 in amino acids: CASTPGLPSGANVLTF. DNA of the CDR3: TGTGCCAGCACCCCGGGTCTTCCCTCTGGGGCCAACGTCCTGACTTTC. Full variable domain (outside the CDR3, taken from reference TRBV28 and TRBJ2-6): DVKVTQSSRYLVKRTGEKVFLECVQDMDHENMFWYRQDPGLGLRLIYFSYDVKMKEKGDIPEGYSVSREKKERFSLILESASTNQTSMYLCASTPGLPSGANVLTFGAGSRLTVL.

The rearrangement joins TRBV6-5 to TRBJ2-1; weak D call: TRBD2 (6 bases). Germline-derived CDR1 and CDR2 are MNHEY and SVGAGI. V lost 6 bases to trimming and J lost 4 bases, with 13 bases between them. The CDR3 runs 14 residues. DNA of the CDR3: TGTGCCAGCAGGGCCAGACTAGGATACAATGAGCAGTTCTTC. Translation gives CASRARLGYNEQFF.

The V gene is TRBV9, the J gene TRBJ2-5; 9 bases match TRBD2. Germline V CDR1 and CDR2: SGDLS, YYNGEE. The CDR3 sequence is 16 residues long. Trimming removed 4 bases from V and 0 bases from J; junction bases left unmatched: 7. The CDR3 DNA is TGTGCCAGCAGCCCCCGGACTAGCGCGTACCAAGAGACCCAGTACTTC. It encodes CASSPRTSAYQETQYF.

This chain uses TRBV19 with TRBJ2-7; 7 bases agree with TRBD2. Unmatched junction bases numbered 6, after V lost 4 bases and J lost 3 bases. Germline CDR1 reads LNHDA; CDR2 reads SQIVND (reference sequence). This CDR3 is built from 14 residues. The CDR3 nucleotides read TGTGCCAGTAGTAATCGCGGGAGTGTCTACGAGCAGTACTTC. Protein sequence: CASSNRGSVYEQYF.

V gene TRBV30 combines with J gene TRBJ1-5; 8 positions match TRBD1. V shed 2 bases, J shed 1 base, and the junction held 10 bases outside the gene matches. Germline-derived CDR1 and CDR2 are GTSNPN and SVGIG (reference sequence). The CDR3 length is 17 residues. The CDR3 coding sequence is TGTGCCTGGAGTCCCAGACAGGGGCCGAGGAGCAATCAGCCCCAGCATTTT. Translation: CAWSPRQGPRSNQPQHF.

The chain carries TRBV10-3 and TRBJ2-3, with 9 bases matching TRBD1. The CDR3 sequence is 14 residues long. After removal of 6 bases from V and 6 bases from J, the junction contained 7 bases not matched to a gene. Germline values: CDR1 ENHRY, CDR2 SYGVKD. The CDR3 DNA reads as TGTGCCATCAGGGGGGACAGGGTCGGGGATACGCAGTATTTT. Residues: CAIRGDRVGDTQYF.

The chain is built from TRBV27 and TRBJ2-3, with a tentative D call TRBD2 (5 bases). The CDR3 consists of 14 residues. With 2 bases removed from V and 2 bases from J, the gap between germline ends came to 8 bases. Germline CDR1 and CDR2: MNHEY and SMNVEV (reference sequence). CDR3 in DNA: TGTGCCAGCAGTTTAGGGGAGCCCACAGATACGCAGTATTTT. As protein: CASSLGEPTDTQYF.

The V and J genes are TRBV15 and TRBJ1-1, with D maybe TRBD1 (5 bases). Trimming removed 6 bases from V and 1 base from J, with 9 bases in between. Germline values: CDR1 LNHNV, CDR2 YYDKDF (reference sequence). The CDR3 consists of 13 residues. The CDR3 sequence is CATSIDRNTEAFF. DNA of the CDR3: TGTGCCACCAGTATAGACAGGAACACTGAAGCTTTCTTT.

This chain joins TRBV5-1 and TRBJ2-3; 9 positions agree with TRBD1. The CDR3 has 13 amino acids. V was clipped by 4 bases and J by 4 bases; unmatched bases: 1. Germline V gene data show CDR1 as SGHRS and CDR2 as YFSETQ. For the CDR3, the DNA is TGCGCCAGCAGCCGACAGGGGGCAGATACGCAGTATTTT. Translated, it gives CASSRQGADTQYF.

The chain joins TRBV5-1 to TRBJ2-7; 13 nucleotides match TRBD2. Germline values: CDR1 SGHRS, CDR2 YFSETQ. The CDR3 length is 15 residues. Trimming took 4 bases from V and 6 from J; bases not matched to a gene: 7. CDR3 DNA: TGCGCCAGCAGCCCCTCCGGACTAGCGGGAGTCGAGCAGTACTTC. Its protein is CASSPSGLAGVEQYF.

The chain carries TRBV19 and TRBJ1-5; 9 bases map to TRBD1. V lost 7 bases, J lost 7 bases, and 11 bases stayed unmatched. This CDR3 is 15 amino acids long. Germline-derived CDR1 and CDR2 are LNHDA and SQIVND (reference sequence). CDR3 DNA: TGTGCCAGTAACAAAGGGACAGGGCAGAACCAGCCCCAGCATTTT. This sequence encodes CASNKGTGQNQPQHF. The full variable domain, with the rest looked up from reference TRBV19 and TRBJ1-5, is DGGITQSPKYLFRKEGQNVTLSCEQNLNHDAMYWYRQDPGQGLRLIYYSQIVNDFQKGDIAEGYSVSREKKESFPLTVTSAQKNPTAFYLCASNKGTGQNQPQHFGDGTRLSIL.

The J gene is TRBJ1-1, the V gene TRBV6-5; D uncertain. V was clipped by 3 bases and J by 4 bases, with 12 bases between them. Germline V gene lookup returns CDR1 MNHEY and CDR2 SVGAGI. The CDR3 sequence is 14 residues long. The CDR3 DNA sequence: TGTGCCAGCAGTTATCGGGATCCTGGCACTGAAGCTTTCTTT. Amino acids: CASSYRDPGTEAFF.

The chain combines TRBV7-2 with TRBJ1-1, with D uncertain. V lost 5 bases, J lost 8 bases, and 9 bases lay in between. Germline V gives CDR1 SGHTA, CDR2 FQGNSA. The CDR3 is 11 residues long. The CDR3 sequence: CASSPSVEAFF. The CDR3 DNA reads as TGTGCCAGCAGCCCCTCTGTGGAAGCTTTCTTT.

This chain connects TRBV27 to TRBJ1-2; 8 positions agree with TRBD1. The CDR3 contains 14 residues. CDR1 and CDR2 (germline): MNHEY, SMNVEV (reference sequence). J gave up 8 bases and V 7 bases, and 12 bases lay outside the gene matches. The CDR3 is CASNDRGGDEGYTF. The DNA for the CDR3 is TGTGCCAGCAACGACAGGGGAGGGGATGAAGGCTACACCTTC.

J is TRBJ1-4 and V is TRBV7-2; weak D call: TRBD1 (5 bases). With 0 bases removed from V and 8 bases from J, the gap between germline ends came to 16 bases. The V gene's germline CDR1 is SGHTA and CDR2 FQGNSA. This CDR3 is built from 16 residues. CDR3 sequence reads: CASSLAGAESREKLFF. Here the CDR3 DNA reads TGTGCCAGCAGCTTAGCAGGGGCGGAGAGTAGGGAAAAACTGTTTTTT. The full variable domain, completed using reference TRBV7-2 and TRBJ1-4, is GAGVSQSPSNKVTEKGKDVELRCDPISGHTALYWYRQSLGQGLEFLIYFQGNSAPDKSGLPSDRFSAERTGGSVSTLTIQRTQQEDSAVYLCASSLAGAESREKLFFGSGTQLSVL.

V gene TRBV7-8 combines with J gene TRBJ2-7; D is unresolved. The germline CDR1 and CDR2 sequences are SGHVS and FQNEAQ. Trimming pared 6 bases from V and 0 bases from J, leaving 9 bases between. CDR3 length: 13 residues. The DNA of the CDR3 is TGTGCCAGCAGTCGCGCCCGCTCCTACGAGCAGTACTTC. It is translated as CASSRARSYEQYF.

This rearrangement joins TRBV5-1 to TRBJ1-3, with D hard to call. The germline V and J ends were trimmed by 4 bases and 0 bases, with 14 bases remaining between them. This CDR3 comprises 16 residues. Germline CDR1 is SGHRS and CDR2 is YFSETQ. The CDR3 here is CASSPNSAGSGNTIYF. For the CDR3, the DNA is TGCGCCAGCAGCCCTAACTCGGCAGGCTCTGGAAACACCATATATTTT.